These 25 T cell receptor beta chains originate from one sample sequenced in a study of blood T cell repertoires in COVID-19. The data were produced by immunoSEQ multiplex PCR, yet TCRdb's version contains in-frame clones alone and is incomplete. The sample contains 300,000 to 450,000 clones, around 89% of which appear only once. The sample taken for sequencing was peripheral blood. These receptors were collected from a woman aged 25 to 39 with COVID-19, enrolled during active disease.

This rearrangement joins TRBV7-2 to TRBJ2-7; a weak D match, TRBD1 (5 bases). The germline gives CDR1 SGHTA, CDR2 FQGNSA. V was pared by 4 bases and J by 3 bases, with 10 bases between. The CDR3 length is 13 residues. The CDR3 loop reads CASSSDRFYEQYF. CDR3 bases: TGTGCCAGCAGCTCAGACAGATTCTACGAGCAGTACTTC.

The chain links TRBV7-2 to TRBJ1-2, with D hard to call. CDR1 is SGHTA, CDR2 FQGNSA, per germline. Trimming left V 1 base short and J 4 bases short, with 7 bases between. The CDR3 is made up of 13 amino acids. CDR3: CASSLGRSYGYTF. The CDR3 nucleotides read TGTGCCAGCAGCTTAGGGCGGTCCTATGGCTACACCTTC.

The chain couples TRBV6-5 to TRBJ2-1; 11 bases align to TRBD2. V was pared by 4 bases and J by 4 bases, with 6 bases of the junction left unmatched. The CDR3 extends over 16 amino acids. Per the germline V gene, CDR1 is MNHEY and CDR2 is SVGAGI. CDR3 loop: CASSSYRLAGYNEQFF. The CDR3 region has the DNA TGTGCCAGCAGTTCCTACAGACTAGCGGGGTACAATGAGCAGTTCTTC.

The chain has TRBV12-3 or TRBV12-4 and TRBJ2-5; D ambiguous. This CDR3 has 13 amino acids. V shed 6 bases and J shed 5 bases, with 13 bases lying between them. CDR3 coding DNA: TGTGCCAGCAGATTTTCTAGTACCGAGACCCAGTACTTC. This sequence encodes CASRFSSTETQYF.

This chain uses TRBV18 with TRBJ2-7, with TRBD2 matching 14 bases. CDR1 is KGHSH and CDR2 is LQKENI in the germline V gene. This CDR3 is built from 16 residues. V lost 4 bases and J lost 4; bases outside the gene matches: 6. Here the CDR3 DNA reads TGTGCCAGCTCACTAACCGGGACTAGCGGGGGTTACGAGCAGTACTTC. This sequence encodes CASSLTGTSGGYEQYF.

This chain joins TRBV15 and TRBJ2-5; the match to TRBD2 covers 7 bases. This CDR3 spans 14 amino acids. Losses at the gene ends were 2 bases for V and 5 bases for J; bases not matched to a gene: 5. Per the germline V gene, CDR1 is LNHNV and CDR2 is YYDKDF (reference sequence). CDR3: CATSRHWGGETQYF. Here the CDR3 DNA reads TGTGCCACCAGCAGACATTGGGGGGGGGAGACCCAGTACTTC.

The V and J genes are TRBV6-2 or TRBV6-3 and TRBJ1-2, with 7 bases matching TRBD1. CDR1 and CDR2 from the germline V gene are MNHEY and SVGEGT. V dropped 6 bases and J dropped 0; count of bases not matched to a gene: 4. This CDR3 region has 14 residues. As DNA, the CDR3 is TGTGCCAGCAGCCGGGACAGCCCTAACTATGGCTACACCTTC. Translation gives CASSRDSPNYGYTF.

The rearrangement joins TRBV7-9 to TRBJ1-1, with 8 bases identical to TRBD1. With V trimmed by 5 bases and J by 1 base, 12 bases remained unmatched. The CDR3 length is 17 residues. CDR1 and CDR2 from the germline V gene are SEHNR and FQNEAQ (reference sequence). CDR3 amino acids: CASSPRGRGRGNTEAFF. The CDR3 nucleotides read TGTGCCAGCAGCCCGAGGGGCAGGGGGCGGGGGAACACTGAAGCTTTCTTT.

The genes are TRBV6-2 or TRBV6-3 and TRBJ2-3, with D possibly being TRBD2 (5 bases). This CDR3 has 13 residues. Trimming removed 1 base at V and 5 bases at J, with 7 bases between. Germline CDR1 and CDR2: MNHEY and SVGEGT. CDR3 loop: CASSYWRRDTQYF. Here the CDR3 DNA reads TGTGCCAGCAGTTACTGGAGGAGAGATACGCAGTATTTT.

The CDR3 loop is CASSGGQVNEKLFF. DNA for the CDR3: TGTGCCAGCAGCGGGGGACAGGTTAATGAAAAACTGTTTTTT. The chain employs TRBV9 and TRBJ1-4, with 8 bases aligning to TRBD1. Germline V gene data show CDR1 as SGDLS and CDR2 as YYNGEE. The CDR3 length is 14 residues. V lost 3 bases, J lost 4 bases, and 2 bases stayed unmatched.

The chain uses TRBV5-4 and TRBJ1-5; no clear D gene. CDR1 SGHNT and CDR2 YYREEE come from the germline V gene (reference sequence). V lost 4 bases to trimming and J lost 9 bases, with 17 bases between them. The CDR3 runs 14 residues. The CDR3, as DNA: TGTGCCAGCAGCCTGGGGTGGATCGGAGCGCCCCAGCATTTT. It yields the protein CASSLGWIGAPQHF.

V and J are TRBV6-5 and TRBJ2-5; 8 positions agree with TRBD2. With 6 bases clipped from V and 5 bases from J, the junction kept 8 bases outside the gene matches. Looked up from germline, CDR1 is MNHEY and CDR2 is SVGAGI. This CDR3 spans 14 amino acids. The CDR3 bases are TGTGCCAGCAGCCGCGGGACTAGAAGGGAGACCCAGTACTTC. Translation gives CASSRGTRRETQYF.

The V and J genes are TRBV5-1 and TRBJ2-3, with 9 bases fitting TRBD1. This CDR3 spans 14 amino acids. V was clipped by 3 bases and J by 1 base; unmatched bases: 0. Germline V gene sequence: CDR1 SGHRS, CDR2 YFSETQ. CDR3 in amino acids: CASSWDRGTDTQYF. The CDR3 DNA follows: TGCGCCAGCAGCTGGGACAGGGGCACAGATACGCAGTATTTT.

The chain is built from TRBV5-1 and TRBJ2-7, with D perhaps matching TRBD2 (5 bases). Trimming took 4 bases from V and 7 from J, leaving 21 bases between them. Germline V gene lookup returns CDR1 SGHRS and CDR2 YFSETQ. The CDR3 sequence is 15 residues long. The CDR3: CASSLARRGFWEQYF. The CDR3 DNA reads TGCGCCAGCAGCCTGGCACGCCGAGGGTTTTGGGAGCAGTACTTC.

The chain uses TRBV14 and TRBJ2-5, with D tentatively TRBD2 (6 bases). Trimming shortened V by 1 base and J by 4 bases, and 10 bases separated the two germline ends. The CDR3 length is 14 residues. CDR1 and CDR2 from the germline V gene are SGHDN and FVKESK. CDR3 nucleotide sequence: TGTGCCAGCAGCCAAGTTCGGGACTTAGAGACCCAGTACTTC. Translated, it gives CASSQVRDLETQYF.

The chain recombines TRBV6-2 or TRBV6-3 with TRBJ2-5, with 8 bases fitting TRBD1. Germline CDR1 is MNHEY and CDR2 is SVGEGT. With 6 bases clipped from V and 6 bases from J, the junction kept 6 bases outside the gene matches. CDR3 length: 13 amino acids. CDR3 nucleotides: TGTGCCAGCAGCCGACAGGGGACCAAGACCCAGTACTTC. Its protein is CASSRQGTKTQYF.

V usage is TRBV6-2 or TRBV6-3 and J usage is TRBJ2-5; TRBD1 is a possible D gene (6 bases). The CDR3 has 12 residues. Germline V lookup: CDR1 MNHEY, CDR2 SVGEGT. V lost 6 bases and J lost 7, with 12 bases in between. CDR3 in amino acids: CASSARGGTQYF. The DNA of the CDR3 is TGTGCCAGCAGCGCCCGAGGGGGGACCCAGTACTTC.

The chain links TRBV2 to TRBJ2-3; no clear D. The germline V gene encodes CDR1 SNHLY and CDR2 FYNNEI. This CDR3 spans 14 amino acids. V dropped 3 bases and J dropped 0 bases, with 7 bases sitting between them. CDR3 residues: CASSEITSTDTQYF. The CDR3 nucleotides read TGTGCCAGCAGTGAGATTACTAGCACAGATACGCAGTATTTT.

This chain links TRBV3-1 (or the pseudogene TRBV3-2) with TRBJ2-1; 9 nucleotides line up with TRBD2. Germline assignment: CDR1 LGHDT and CDR2 YNNKEL (reference sequence). The CDR3 length is 16 residues. V lost 4 bases and J lost 9; bases outside the gene matches: 13. The CDR3 bases are TGTGCCAGCAGCCCGATGGCGGGAGGGCTTGGGGGTGAGCAGTTCTTC. This encodes CASSPMAGGLGGEQFF.

The rearrangement joins TRBV6-2 or TRBV6-3 to TRBJ1-1; the match to TRBD1 covers 8 bases. The V and J ends lost 6 bases and 3 bases, in that order; junction bases with no gene match: 6. This CDR3 is 14 amino acids long. Germline CDR1 and CDR2: MNHEY and SVGEGT. The CDR3 region is CASSPLDRDTEAFF. The CDR3 region has the DNA TGTGCCAGCAGCCCGTTGGACAGGGACACTGAAGCTTTCTTT.

This clone was observed once. The rearrangement joins TRBV18 to TRBJ1-2; no clear D gene. Trimming cost V 5 bases and J 4 bases, with 20 bases left between them. From germline, CDR1 is KGHSH and CDR2 LQKENI. CDR3 size: 16 residues. CDR3 residues: CASSSRPEGNSYGYTF. The CDR3 DNA reads as TGTGCCAGCTCATCCAGGCCTGAGGGCAACTCCTATGGCTACACCTTC.

The chain has TRBV7-6 and TRBJ2-7, with 11 bases fitting TRBD1. This CDR3 spans 15 amino acids. Germline V gene sequence: CDR1 SGHVS, CDR2 FNYEAQ. V trimming: 5 bases; J trimming: 1 base; junction bases outside the gene matches: 4. This chain's CDR3 is CASSHGTGGSYEQYF. The CDR3 nucleotides read TGTGCCAGCAGCCATGGGACAGGGGGTTCCTACGAGCAGTACTTC.

This chain uses TRBV11-2 with TRBJ2-3; D unresolved. CDR1 and CDR2 from the germline V gene are SGHAT and FQNNGV. The CDR3 contains 15 residues. Trimming stripped 1 base from V and 5 bases from J, with 13 bases between. The CDR3 region is CASSLGSFGEDTQYF. CDR3 sequence (DNA): TGTGCCAGCAGCTTAGGATCTTTCGGTGAAGATACGCAGTATTTT.

V gene TRBV6-2 or TRBV6-3 combines with J gene TRBJ2-1; 12 nucleotides match TRBD2. Germline loops: CDR1 MNHEY, CDR2 SVGEGT. Trimming cost V 4 bases and J 3 bases; bases outside gene matches: 4. CDR3 length: 16 residues. CDR3 DNA: TGTGCCAGCAGTTGGAGGACTAGCGGGAACTACAATGAGCAGTTCTTC. Translating it yields CASSWRTSGNYNEQFF.

This clone came up once. This chain connects TRBV12-3 or TRBV12-4 to TRBJ1-1; D is possibly TRBD1 (6 bases). V dropped 3 bases and J dropped 11 bases, with 13 bases sitting between them. The CDR3 covers 12 residues. The DNA of the CDR3 is TGTGCCAGCAGTTTCCCGGACAGTATCGCTTTCTTT. Amino acids: CASSFPDSIAFF.